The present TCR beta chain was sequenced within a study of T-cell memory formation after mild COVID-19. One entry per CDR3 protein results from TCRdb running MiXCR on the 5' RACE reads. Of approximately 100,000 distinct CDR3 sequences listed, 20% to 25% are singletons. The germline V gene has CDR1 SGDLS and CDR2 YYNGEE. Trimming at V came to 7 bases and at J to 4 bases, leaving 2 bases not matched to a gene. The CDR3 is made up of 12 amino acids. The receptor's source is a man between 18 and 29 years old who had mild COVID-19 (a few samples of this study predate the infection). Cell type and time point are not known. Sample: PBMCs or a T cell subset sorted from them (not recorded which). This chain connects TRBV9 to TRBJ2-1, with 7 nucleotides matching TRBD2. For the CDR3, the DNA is TGTGCCAGCGGCGGGGGATACAATGAGCAGTTCTTC. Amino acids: CASGGGYNEQFF. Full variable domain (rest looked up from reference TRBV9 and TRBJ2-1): DSGVTQTPKHLITATGQRVTLRCSPRSGDLSVYWYQQSLDQGLQFLIQYYNGEERAKGNILERFSAQQFPDLHSELNLSSLELGDSALYFCASGGGYNEQFFGPGTRLTVL.